These 20 T cell receptor beta chains share one sample of origin, sequenced in a study of cytomegalovirus exposure and HLA in healthy donors. The PCR contained 60 Vbeta and 13 Jbeta primers. Libraries were prepared by immunoSEQ multiplex PCR; TCRdb keeps only in-frame clonotypes and omits some of them. This sample has fewer than 110,000 clones, with 75% to 85% found just once. The sample consisted of PBMCs. The receptors shown here come from a woman aged 18 to 35 in good health and CMV-seropositive.

Only one count was recorded for this clone. The chain employs TRBV10-3 and TRBJ2-7, with D possibly being TRBD1 (6 bases). CDR3 length: 16 residues. The germline CDR1 and CDR2 sequences are ENHRY and SYGVKD. V was pared by 2 bases and J by 4 bases, with 18 bases between. This chain's CDR3 is CAISEGVQGTTYEQYF. The CDR3 DNA follows: TGTGCCATCAGTGAGGGAGTTCAGGGGACAACATACGAGCAGTACTTC.

A few counts support this clone. Other DNA sequences in this specimen translate into the identical CDR3. This sequence joins TRBV10-1 and TRBJ2-1; TRBD2 matches 8 bases. Trimming at V came to 6 bases and at J to 3 bases, leaving 7 bases not matched to a gene. Germline values: CDR1 WNHNN, CDR2 SYGVQD (reference sequence). The CDR3 is made up of 15 amino acids. The CDR3 region is CASSLSGGNYNEQFF. In DNA form, the CDR3 reads TGCGCCAGCAGCCTAAGCGGGGGTAACTACAATGAGCAGTTCTTC.

This clone was counted between two and nine times. The junction and the germline gene differ at one end; a read error may be behind it. This rearrangement joins TRBV20-1 to TRBJ2-7; 7 bases match TRBD2. Per the germline V gene, CDR1 is DFQATT and CDR2 is SNEGSKA (reference sequence). This CDR3 region has 11 residues. Here the CDR3 reads CSASGSYEQYF. The CDR3 DNA sequence: TGCAGCGCTAGCGGCTCCTACGAGCAGTACTTC.

This chain's CDR3 is CASSLTGTSSGTDTQYF. CDR3 nucleotides: TGTGCCAGCAGCTTAACAGGGACTAGCTCTGGCACAGATACGCAGTATTTT. J is TRBJ2-3 and V is TRBV7-3; 9 bases agree with TRBD2. The length of the CDR3 is 17 residues. Germline V gives CDR1 SGHTA, CDR2 FQGTGA. V lost 0 bases to trimming and J lost 1 base; unmatched junction nucleotides: 5.

V and J are TRBV19 and TRBJ1-5, with D unresolved. CDR3 length: 14 amino acids. Trimming removed 8 bases at V and 6 bases at J, with 17 bases between. Germline lookup yields CDR1 LNHDA and CDR2 SQIVND (reference sequence). This CDR3 reads CASAAGSTAQPQHF. The CDR3 DNA sequence: TGTGCCAGTGCAGCGGGGAGTACCGCTCAGCCCCAGCATTTT.

The chain employs TRBV5-1 and TRBJ2-7; D is unresolved. CDR1 and CDR2 (germline): SGHRS, YFSETQ. The CDR3 runs 13 residues. The ends were cut back, 0 bases at V and 3 bases at J, with 7 bases in the middle. CDR3 nucleotides: TGCGCCAGCAGCTTGGCTGCCAGCTACGAGCAGTACTTC. Encoded protein: CASSLAASYEQYF.

To note about this clone: One junction end disagrees with the germline gene, perhaps due to a read error. The rearrangement links TRBV5-6 to TRBJ1-4, with D possibly TRBD1 on 5 matching bases. CDR1 and CDR2 (germline): SGHDT, YYEEEE. The CDR3 is made up of 15 amino acids. CDR3 coding DNA: TGTGCCAGCATCTTGGTCAGGGCCCCTAATGAAAAACTGTTTTTT. Translated, it gives CASILVRAPNEKLFF.

This chain uses TRBV7-3 with TRBJ2-1; 7 nucleotides line up with TRBD2. CDR1 is SGHTA, CDR2 FQGTGA, per germline. V was clipped by 2 bases and J by 6 bases; unmatched bases: 7. The CDR3 contains 15 residues. The CDR3 region is CASSLSSGTTNEQFF. For the CDR3, the DNA is TGTGCCAGCAGCTTATCTTCCGGGACTACCAATGAGCAGTTCTTC. The full variable domain, with the rest looked up from reference TRBV7-3 and TRBJ2-1, is GAGVSQTPSNKVTEKGKYVELRCDPISGHTALYWYRQSLGQGPEFLIYFQGTGAADDSGLPNDRFFAVRPEGSVSTLKIQRTERGDSAVYLCASSLSSGTTNEQFFGPGTRLTVL.

This chain connects TRBV7-3 to TRBJ1-1, with D unresolved. Trimming pared 6 bases from V and 3 bases from J, leaving 8 bases between. The CDR3 extends over 12 amino acids. The germline V gene encodes CDR1 SGHTA and CDR2 FQGTGA. CDR3 residues: CASRAADTEAFF. In DNA, the CDR3 is TGTGCCAGCAGGGCTGCGGACACTGAAGCTTTCTTT.

This chain links TRBV20-1 with TRBJ1-2; D possibly corresponds to TRBD1 (6 bases). Trimming shortened V by 8 bases and J by 7 bases, and 14 bases separated the two germline ends. Per germline, CDR1 DFQATT and CDR2 SNEGSKA (reference sequence). This CDR3 contains 11 residues. CDR3 coding DNA: TGCAGTCTCAACAGGGCGGGTGGCTACACCTTC. Protein product: CSLNRAGGYTF.

The chain links TRBV7-6 to TRBJ1-4, with 7 bases that match TRBD1. Germline V CDR1 and CDR2: SGHVS, FNYEAQ. V lost 5 bases to trimming and J lost 8 bases; unmatched junction nucleotides: 11. CDR3 length: 15 amino acids. DNA for the CDR3: TGTGCCAGCAGCGTAACAGGGGACCGGGGGGAAAAACTGTTTTTT. Its protein is CASSVTGDRGEKLFF.

The chain employs TRBV5-1 and TRBJ1-5, with D possibly matching TRBD1 (6 bases). Trimming shortened V by 4 bases and J by 4 bases, and 18 bases separated the two germline ends. This CDR3 has 16 residues. Germline V lookup: CDR1 SGHRS, CDR2 YFSETQ. CDR3 nucleotides: TGCGCCAGCAGCCTAGTCCCAGGGGTTACGAATCAGCCCCAGCATTTT. Translation: CASSLVPGVTNQPQHF.

The rearrangement joins TRBV7-2 to TRBJ2-1, with 9 bases matching TRBD2. V lost 5 bases, J lost 4 bases, and 6 bases stayed unmatched. The germline V gene encodes CDR1 SGHTA and CDR2 FQGNSA. The CDR3 is made up of 15 amino acids. CDR3 coding DNA: TGTGCCAGCAGCCGGCAGACTAGCGGATACAATGAGCAGTTCTTC. This sequence encodes CASSRQTSGYNEQFF.

The V gene is TRBV5-8, the J gene TRBJ2-7; TRBD1 matches 7 bases. The germline V gene encodes CDR1 SGHTS and CDR2 YDEGEE. V shed 2 bases and J 3 bases; nucleotides not matched to a gene: 5. CDR3 length: 14 amino acids. CDR3 protein: CASSFRRTGYEQYF. As DNA, the CDR3 is TGTGCCAGCAGCTTTCGTAGGACAGGCTACGAGCAGTACTTC. The full variable domain, completed using reference TRBV5-8 and TRBJ2-7, is EAGVTQSPTHLIKTRGQQATLRCSPISGHTSVYWYQQALGLGLQFLLWYDEGEERNRGNFPPRFSGRQFPNYSSELNVNALELEDSALYLCASSFRRTGYEQYFGPGTRLTVT.

The chain has TRBV15 and TRBJ2-1; maybe TRBD1 (6 bases). The CDR3 length is 14 residues. Trimming stripped 0 bases from V and 9 bases from J, with 12 bases between. Germline loops: CDR1 LNHNV, CDR2 YYDKDF (reference sequence). The CDR3 region has the DNA TGTGCCACCAGCAGAGACGAGGGGGTGGGTGAGCAGTTCTTC. Translation: CATSRDEGVGEQFF. Looking up the rest from reference TRBV15 and TRBJ2-1 gives the full variable domain: DAMVIQNPRYQVTQFGKPVTLSCSQTLNHNVMYWYQQKSSQAPKLLFHYYDKDFNNEADTPDNFQSRRPNTSFCFLDIRSPGLGDTAMYLCATSRDEGVGEQFFGPGTRLTVL.

This clone was seen a single time. J is TRBJ2-7 and V is TRBV5-1, with D tentatively TRBD2 (6 bases). The CDR3 loop spans 17 amino acids. Germline V gene lookup returns CDR1 SGHRS and CDR2 YFSETQ. V lost 0 bases to trimming and J lost 3 bases, with 19 bases between them. CDR3 in amino acids: CASSLAVKGGANYEQYF. CDR3 coding DNA: TGCGCCAGCAGCTTGGCGGTAAAGGGCGGGGCAAACTACGAGCAGTACTTC.

In this sample, this clone turned up once. The chain carries TRBV27 and TRBJ1-2; TRBD1 matches at 7 bases. The CDR3 loop spans 15 amino acids. Germline CDR1 and CDR2: MNHEY and SMNVEV (reference sequence). The trim removed 0 bases at V and 1 base at J, leaving 2 bases unmatched. The CDR3 DNA reads as TGTGCCAGCAGTTTATCTGGGACAGTTAACTATGGCTACACCTTC. It yields the protein CASSLSGTVNYGYTF.

The chain links TRBV6-6 to TRBJ1-2; TRBD1 is a possible D gene (5 bases). The germline gives CDR1 MNHNY, CDR2 SVGAGI (reference sequence). V shed 4 bases and J shed 3 bases, with 15 bases lying between them. The CDR3 length is 15 residues. CDR3 nucleotides: TGTGCCAGCAGTTTATTTATGGGGGGAGACTATGGCTACACCTTC. Its protein is CASSLFMGGDYGYTF.

This clone appeared once. The chain uses TRBV27 and TRBJ2-1, with TRBD2 matching over 7 bases. Losses at the gene ends were 7 bases for V and 2 bases for J; bases not matched to a gene: 11. Germline V gives CDR1 MNHEY, CDR2 SMNVEV (reference sequence). The CDR3 runs 16 residues. The CDR3 reads CASKTGPRGAYNEQFF. CDR3 nucleotides: TGTGCCAGCAAGACTGGACCCCGGGGGGCCTACAATGAGCAGTTCTTC.

The J gene is TRBJ2-7, the V gene TRBV15; the match to TRBD1 covers 7 bases. After removal of 3 bases from V and 3 bases from J, the junction contained 5 bases not matched to a gene. This CDR3 comprises 14 residues. The germline CDR1 and CDR2 sequences are LNHNV and YYDKDF (reference sequence). CDR3: CATSSTGTVYEQYF. The CDR3 region has the DNA TGTGCCACCAGCAGCACCGGGACAGTCTACGAGCAGTACTTC.